The next 26 T cell receptor beta chains were all read from a single sample in a study of T cells in Graves' hyperthyroidism and ophthalmopathy. Researchers amplified the TCR beta CDR3 regions from RNA transcripts. First-round RT-PCR of the TCR CDR3 relied on the HTBI primer set. TCRdb recomputed calls from the multiplex PCR reads with MiXCR, one row per CDR3 protein. Here the sample spans 660,000 or so distinct CDR3 sequences, around 21% being singletons. Sequencing was performed on blood. These receptors all come from a man aged 25-45 years with Graves' ophthalmopathy.

The chain couples TRBV28 to TRBJ2-2; D ambiguous. The germline CDR1 and CDR2 sequences are MDHEN and SYDVKM. The ends were cut back, 6 bases at V and 5 bases at J, with 10 bases in the middle. This CDR3 comprises 13 residues. CDR3 residues: CASRPPWTGELFF. The CDR3 nucleotides are TGTGCCAGCAGGCCCCCGTGGACCGGGGAGCTGTTTTTT.

The chain has TRBV3-1 and TRBJ2-7; tentative D call: TRBD2 (5 bases). CDR1 LGHDT and CDR2 YNNKEL come from the germline V gene (reference sequence). This CDR3 is built from 15 residues. The V end was cut by 1 base, the J end by 3 bases, with 13 bases between. The CDR3 is CASSQVDTGIYEQYF. Here the CDR3 DNA reads TGTGCCAGCAGCCAAGTAGACACGGGGATCTACGAGCAGTACTTC.

A few counts support this clonotype. In DNA form, the CDR3 reads TGTGCCAGCAGCCAACTTCTCGGGGTTAGCTCCTACGAGCAGTACTTC. Translation: CASSQLLGVSSYEQYF. The chain links TRBV4-2 to TRBJ2-7, with a tentative D call TRBD2 (5 bases). Germline V gene sequence: CDR1 LGHNA, CDR2 YNFKEQ. The CDR3 totals 16 residues. V was clipped by 2 bases and J by 0 bases, with 14 bases between them.

This clonotype was observed a few times. The chain links TRBV28 to TRBJ2-3; TRBD2 agrees at 11 bases. The CDR3 has 16 residues. Germline V gene lookup returns CDR1 MDHEN and CDR2 SYDVKM. With 3 bases clipped from V and 0 bases from J, the junction kept 2 bases outside the gene matches. CDR3 loop: CASSFGLAGSTDTQYF. DNA of the CDR3: TGTGCCAGCAGTTTTGGACTAGCGGGTAGCACAGATACGCAGTATTTT.

The gene calls are TRBV27 and TRBJ2-7, with a tentative D call TRBD1 (5 bases). Trimming left V 3 bases short and J 3 bases short, with 9 bases between. There are 13 residues in the CDR3. Germline assignment: CDR1 MNHEY and CDR2 SMNVEV (reference sequence). Here the CDR3 DNA reads TGTGCCAGCAGTTTCTCTACAGGCTACGAGCAGTACTTC. Amino acid sequence: CASSFSTGYEQYF.

The table lists this clonotype with a count of one. Germline is not matched at one junction end, which may reflect a read error. The rearrangement links TRBV12-3 or TRBV12-4 to TRBJ2-3; 8 bases agree with TRBD2. The CDR3 totals 13 residues. This chain's CDR3 is CASSRGGTDAQYF. In nucleotides, the CDR3 is TGTGCCAGCAGCCGGGGGGGCACAGATGCGCAGTATTTT.

The V call is TRBV4-1, the J call TRBJ2-2; 7 bases line up with TRBD2. With 1 base clipped from V and 2 bases from J, the junction kept 4 bases outside the gene matches. The germline CDR1 and CDR2 sequences are MGHRA and YSYEKL. The CDR3 runs 16 residues. CDR3 in amino acids: CASSQGASGNTGELFF. CDR3 bases: TGCGCCAGCAGCCAAGGGGCTAGCGGCAACACCGGGGAGCTGTTTTTT.

This clonotype was seen a few times. The V and J genes are TRBV7-2 and TRBJ2-1; the D is unclear. The CDR3 has 14 residues. Germline V CDR1 and CDR2: SGHTA, FQGNSA. The V end lost 2 bases, the J end lost 10 bases, and 15 bases lay between the germline ends. CDR3 nucleotides: TGTGCCAGCAGCTTAAGGGATTTCGTCAAGGAGCAGTTCTTC. Encoded protein: CASSLRDFVKEQFF.

In this sample, this clonotype turned up many times. J is TRBJ1-1 and V is TRBV2; TRBD1 matches 9 bases. CDR1 and CDR2 (germline): SNHLY, FYNNEI. J gave up 10 bases and V 7 bases, and 10 bases lay outside the gene matches. The CDR3 length is 13 residues. The CDR3 sequence is CASIGGQGFLAFF. The DNA for the CDR3 is TGTGCCAGCATCGGGGGACAGGGTTTTCTAGCTTTCTTT.

The rearrangement joins TRBV5-4 to TRBJ2-2, with D perhaps assigned TRBD1 or TRBD2 (6 bases each). The CDR3 spans 16 residues. Germline V lookup: CDR1 SGHNT, CDR2 YYREEE (reference sequence). V was trimmed by 0 bases and J by 4 bases, leaving 13 bases between them. The CDR3 loop is CASSLAGATATGELFF. The CDR3 nucleotides are TGTGCCAGCAGCTTGGCGGGGGCCACGGCCACCGGGGAGCTGTTTTTT.

This clonotype has only a few counts. This rearrangement joins TRBV24-1 to TRBJ1-2; D not resolved. Germline V gives CDR1 KGHDR, CDR2 SFDVKD. V lost 2 bases to trimming and J lost 4 bases, with 1 base between them. CDR3 length: 11 residues. CDR3 sequence reads: CATSDSYGYTF. The DNA of the CDR3 is TGTGCCACCAGTGATTCCTATGGCTACACCTTC.

The rearrangement joins TRBV7-9 to TRBJ2-7, with 7 bases that match TRBD1. The length of the CDR3 is 14 residues. CDR1 and CDR2 (germline): SEHNR, FQNEAQ (reference sequence). V was pared by 1 base and J by 3 bases, with 3 bases of the junction left unmatched. CDR3 bases: TGTGCCAGCAGCTTAGGGAACAGGGGCTACGAGCAGTACTTC. Translation: CASSLGNRGYEQYF.

This clonotype has only a few counts. J is TRBJ2-7 and V is TRBV24-1; no definite D call. CDR1 KGHDR and CDR2 SFDVKD come from the germline V gene. V lost 2 bases to trimming and J lost 2 bases, with 12 bases between them. CDR3 length equals 15 residues. CDR3 amino acids: CATSDSSGEPYEQYF. The CDR3 DNA sequence: TGTGCCACCAGTGATTCTTCTGGGGAACCCTACGAGCAGTACTTC.

The V gene is TRBV12-3 or TRBV12-4, the J gene TRBJ1-4; 8 bases fit TRBD1. This CDR3 comprises 14 residues. With V trimmed by 7 bases and J by 10 bases, 11 bases remained unmatched. In nucleotides, the CDR3 is TGTGCCAGCACGGGAGACAGGGGAGGTGGAAAACTGTTTTTT. Translating it yields CASTGDRGGGKLFF.

At least ten counts were recorded for this clonotype. The chain links TRBV28 to TRBJ2-7; the D gene is possibly TRBD1 (5 bases). Germline V gene data show CDR1 as MDHEN and CDR2 as SYDVKM. The ends were cut back, 5 bases at V and 2 bases at J, with 22 bases in the middle. This CDR3 comprises 17 residues. This CDR3 is CASSPPRSTALTYEQYF. The CDR3 nucleotides are TGTGCCAGCAGTCCCCCCAGGTCGACAGCTCTTACCTACGAGCAGTACTTC. Looking up the rest from reference TRBV28 and TRBJ2-7 gives the full variable domain: DVKVTQSSRYLVKRTGEKVFLECVQDMDHENMFWYRQDPGLGLRLIYFSYDVKMKEKGDIPEGYSVSREKKERFSLILESASTNQTSMYLCASSPPRSTALTYEQYFGPGTRLTVT.

This clonotype was seen a handful of times. The chain is built from TRBV11-3 and TRBJ2-2, with D possibly being TRBD2 (6 bases). Germline-derived CDR1 and CDR2 are SGHNT and YENEEA. Deletions cut 5 bases from V and 5 bases from J, with 9 bases between. CDR3 length: 13 residues. Here the CDR3 DNA reads TGTGCCAGCAGCGCAAGCGGGACCGGGGAGCTGTTTTTT. Translated, it gives CASSASGTGELFF. Supplemented by reference TRBV11-3 and TRBJ2-2, the full variable domain reads EAGVVQSPRYKIIEKKQPVAFWCNPISGHNTLYWYLQNLGQGPELLIRYENEEAVDDSQLPKDRFSAERLKGVDSTLKIQPAELGDSAVYLCASSASGTGELFFGEGSRLTVL.

The chain combines TRBV5-1 with TRBJ2-7; possible D gene TRBD1, 5 bases. The CDR3 runs to 14 residues. CDR1 and CDR2 from the germline V gene are SGHRS and YFSETQ. With 3 bases removed from V and 4 bases from J, the gap between germline ends came to 14 bases. The CDR3 is CASSSLTERYEQYF. The CDR3 DNA reads TGCGCCAGCAGCTCCTTGACAGAAAGATACGAGCAGTACTTC.

This clonotype has a handful of counts. V and J are TRBV30 and TRBJ2-5, with a tentative D call TRBD2 (6 bases). This CDR3 has 12 amino acids. Germline V gene lookup returns CDR1 GTSNPN and CDR2 SVGIG (reference sequence). V lost 4 bases and J lost 4, with 10 bases in between. The DNA of the CDR3 is TGTGCCTGGAACGGGGGTACAGAGACCCAGTACTTC. Protein: CAWNGGTETQYF.

V and J are TRBV7-8 and TRBJ2-5, with D uncertain. V lost 2 bases and J 2 bases, leaving 15 bases between the germline ends. CDR1 SGHVS and CDR2 FQNEAQ come from the germline V gene. The CDR3 runs to 16 residues. CDR3 nucleotide sequence: TGTGCCAGCAGCTTAACCCCCCCGTTGAGGCAAGAGACCCAGTACTTC. Translation: CASSLTPPLRQETQYF.

This clonotype was picked up one time. Compared with germline, one end of the junction differs, possibly owing to a read error. The V call is TRBV20-1, the J call TRBJ2-1; D is perhaps TRBD2 (5 bases). The CDR3 is 15 amino acids. Germline V gene data show CDR1 as DFQATT and CDR2 as SNEGSKA (reference sequence). The CDR3 here is CSTNVGLSSYSEQFF. The CDR3 DNA reads TGCAGTACTAACGTTGGACTGAGCTCCTACAGTGAGCAGTTCTTC.

This clonotype came up a few times. The chain couples TRBV5-4 to TRBJ1-2; tentative D call: TRBD1 (6 bases). This CDR3 is built from 15 residues. The V gene lost 4 bases and the J gene lost 2 bases, with 15 bases spanning the gap. Germline assignment: CDR1 SGHNT and CDR2 YYREEE (reference sequence). CDR3 nucleotide sequence: TGTGCCAGCAGCCCAGGGGAGATGGCCAACTATGGCTACACCTTC. Amino acid sequence: CASSPGEMANYGYTF.

This clonotype was seen only a few times. The chain carries TRBV5-1 and TRBJ2-3; 16 bases are a match to TRBD2. This CDR3 is 17 amino acids long. Germline V gene sequence: CDR1 SGHRS, CDR2 YFSETQ. The J segment lost 2 bases and the V segment lost 4 bases, leaving 4 bases of the junction unmatched. Here the CDR3 reads CASSPGLAGGYTDTQYF. In nucleotides, the CDR3 is TGCGCCAGCAGCCCGGGACTAGCGGGAGGGTACACAGATACGCAGTATTTT.

This clonotype was counted a few times. The rearrangement links TRBV14 to TRBJ2-7; tentative D call: TRBD2 (5 bases). The CDR3 is 16 residues long. Trimming took 1 base from V and 0 from J, leaving 13 bases between them. Germline V CDR1 and CDR2: SGHDN, FVKESK. The CDR3 region is CASSQAGLSSSYEQYF. CDR3 DNA sequence: TGTGCCAGCAGCCAAGCCGGACTTTCTTCCTCCTACGAGCAGTACTTC.

A few counts support this clonotype. The CDR3 protein is CASSLRPTGDQETQYF. CDR3 bases: TGTGCCAGCAGCTTACGACCGACAGGGGACCAAGAGACCCAGTACTTC. The chain joins TRBV5-5 to TRBJ2-5; TRBD1 matches 8 bases. With 2 bases clipped from V and 0 bases from J, the junction kept 6 bases outside the gene matches. This CDR3 has 16 amino acids. CDR1 and CDR2 from the germline V gene are SGHKS and YYEKEE (reference sequence).

This sequence joins TRBV10-3 and TRBJ2-7; 7 nucleotides agree with TRBD1. The length of the CDR3 is 14 residues. V shed 11 bases, J shed 3 bases, and the junction held 13 bases outside the gene matches. In germline, CDR1 is ENHRY, CDR2 SYGVKD. The CDR3 coding sequence is TGTGCCGGCTCACACGACAGGGATGTCTACGAGCAGTACTTC. Translated: CAGSHDRDVYEQYF.

This CDR3 reads CSAREVAGPYNEQFF. CDR3 nucleotides: TGCAGTGCTAGAGAAGTGGCCGGGCCCTACAATGAGCAGTTCTTC. V usage is TRBV20-1 and J usage is TRBJ2-1; D gene ambiguous. The CDR3 runs 15 residues. Trimming cost V 0 bases and J 2 bases, with 11 bases left between them. Germline V gives CDR1 DFQATT, CDR2 SNEGSKA (reference sequence).